The following is a T cell receptor beta chain sequence with its context. This entry comes from a study of shared clonotypes between healthy human individuals. Each replicate PCR on the sorted subsets used roughly 190 ng DNA (around 30,000 T cell genomes). Assay: immunoSEQ multiplex PCR; the TCRdb copy retains only in-frame clones and omits some. The sample lists over a million clones, roughly 96% occurring once. Material for sequencing was naive CD4+ T cells sorted from blood. Subset indicated: CD45RA+ positively selected. The sequence derives from a man aged 25-40 years in good health.

The CDR3 DNA follows: TGCAGCGTTGGGACCGGTCTTAGCTACGGGGAGCTGTTTTTT. It is translated as CSVGTGLSYGELFF. The V call is TRBV29-1, the J call TRBJ2-2; D remains unclear. CDR1 is SQVTM and CDR2 is ANQGSEA in the germline V gene. Trimming took 4 bases from V and 7 from J, leaving 16 bases between them. This CDR3 is built from 14 residues.